The entry below gives a single T cell receptor beta chain sequence along with its context. This CDR3 is 15 amino acids long. Multiplex touch-down PCR amplified TRB using TRB-A and TRB-B pools in one tube. No DNA is given; TCRdb re-called the multiplex PCR reads and lists each CDR3 protein once. Here the sample table reports around 7,900 distinct CDR3 sequences. This sample was included in a study of T cell clusters in autoimmune cytopenias. TRB was amplified from roughly 250 ng of peripheral blood genomic DNA per sample. The TCR originated in a human donor with an autoimmune cytopenia or autoimmune hepatitis (not recorded which). The sequencing sample was made of peripheral blood. The chain uses TRBV12-3 or TRBV12-4 and TRBJ1-4; TCRdb designates TRBD1, a call that cannot be tested without DNA. The CDR3 loop is CASSSSQGADEKLFF.